This TCR beta chain came from a study of control samples from healthy donors and cancer patients. Produced via immunoSEQ multiplex PCR; TCRdb's table is partial and in-frame only. The sample includes 100,000 to 150,000 clones, approximately 94% of them seen just once. V trimming: 4 bases; J trimming: 3 bases; junction bases outside the gene matches: 8. The germline gives CDR1 SGHRS, CDR2 YFSETQ. The CDR3 runs to 16 residues. Material for sequencing was blood. The receptor's source is a young man in good health. The rearrangement joins TRBV5-1 to TRBJ2-2; 8 positions agree with TRBD1. DNA of the CDR3: TGCGCCAGCAGCATGCCAGGGGGCCGGGACACCGGGGAGCTGTTTTTT. Translated: CASSMPGGRDTGELFF.